A single sample gave rise to the 5 T cell receptor beta chains below, sequenced in a study of shared clonotypes between healthy human individuals (TCRdb year 2020). The library was built by means of the immunoSEQ multiplex PCR assay. TCRdb holds this immuneACCESS table with in-frame rearrangements only. Some clones are missing; in checked studies, unresolved V genes explain under half, and the rest has no known cause. The table for this sample lists some 1 million clones; about 80% of them were counted only once. Of the sample, 1.4% is held by the ten largest clones. The specimen sequenced was memory CD4+ T cells sorted from blood. The cell subset or site label, read with the paper, signifies: CD45RA-negative fraction. The receptors derive from a man between 18 and 35 years old in good health.

The J gene is TRBJ1-5, the V gene TRBV7-8; D might be TRBD1 (5 bases). This CDR3 is built from 15 residues. Germline V gene lookup returns CDR1 SGHVS and CDR2 FQNEAQ. Trimming stripped 2 bases from V and 2 bases from J, with 10 bases between. The CDR3 region is CASSLREQGNQPQHF. CDR3 bases: TGTGCCAGCAGCTTAAGAGAACAGGGCAATCAGCCCCAGCATTTT.

The V and J genes are TRBV28 and TRBJ1-1, with 9 bases aligning to TRBD1. V was pared by 6 bases and J by 10 bases, with 24 bases of the junction left unmatched. Germline values: CDR1 MDHEN, CDR2 SYDVKM. This CDR3 is built from 18 residues. Written as DNA, the CDR3 is TGTGCCAGCAGCAATAATTTTGGGACAGGGATTTCGCTAGGAGGAGCTTTCTTT. Translation: CASSNNFGTGISLGGAFF. Full variable domain (missing parts from reference TRBV28 and TRBJ1-1): DVKVTQSSRYLVKRTGEKVFLECVQDMDHENMFWYRQDPGLGLRLIYFSYDVKMKEKGDIPEGYSVSREKKERFSLILESASTNQTSMYLCASSNNFGTGISLGGAFFGQGTRLTVV.

The chain links TRBV2 to TRBJ2-3; perhaps TRBD1 as D (6 bases). From germline, CDR1 is SNHLY and CDR2 FYNNEI. This CDR3 spans 16 amino acids. Trimming took off 6 bases at V and 3 bases at J, with 19 bases between the two ends. CDR3 nucleotide sequence: TGTGCCAGCAGCGTGGGTTCAGGGGCGAGGACAGATACGCAGTATTTT. Translated: CASSVGSGARTDTQYF.

The gene calls are TRBV4-1 and TRBJ1-1, with TRBD1 identical over 10 bases. V was pared by 2 bases and J by 1 base, with 7 bases of the junction left unmatched. Germline CDR1 reads MGHRA; CDR2 reads YSYEKL. This CDR3 is 17 amino acids long. This CDR3 reads CASSQTRQGAGNTEAFF. CDR3 nucleotide sequence: TGCGCCAGCAGCCAAACTCGACAGGGGGCGGGGAACACTGAAGCTTTCTTT.

This rearrangement joins TRBV30 to TRBJ2-5; the D call may be TRBD1 or TRBD2 (5 bases each). Germline V CDR1 and CDR2: GTSNPN, SVGIG (reference sequence). This CDR3 is built from 13 residues. The V end was cut by 2 bases, the J end by 2 bases, with 9 bases between. In DNA, the CDR3 is TGTGCCTGGAGTCGGGACCGACAAGAGACCCAGTACTTC. Translated: CAWSRDRQETQYF.